This T cell receptor (beta chain) was identified in a study of glioma-infiltrating T cells after dendritic cell vaccination. Study details: Monocyte-derived dendritic cells, cultured seven days with IL-4 and GM-CSF, were pulsed with autologous tumor lysate.

The ends were cut back, 3 bases at V and 3 bases at J, with 15 bases in the middle. In germline, CDR1 is LNHDA, CDR2 SQIVND (reference sequence). The CDR3 is made up of 16 amino acids. Before vaccination, two weeks after the third vaccination, and at progression, PBMC were collected. Primers: 60 V beta forward and 13 J beta reverse. The repertoire was sequenced with immunoSEQ multiplex PCR; TCRdb's copy has only in-frame clones and lacks some. The sample holds some 70,000 clones, approximately 80% seen once. The sample consisted of blood, taken before dendritic cell vaccination. This chain links TRBV19 with TRBJ1-5; possible D gene TRBD1, 5 bases. The receptor was isolated from a human donor with glioblastoma. CDR3 loop: CASSIGGGEANQPQHF. The CDR3 bases are TGTGCCAGTAGTATCGGTGGAGGGGAAGCCAATCAGCCCCAGCATTTT.